The 19 T cell receptor beta chains below come from one sample, sequenced in a study of cytomegalovirus exposure and HLA in healthy donors. Both 60 Vbeta primers and 13 Jbeta primers went into the PCR. The protocol was immunoSEQ multiplex PCR, while the TCRdb copy is restricted to in-frame clones and leaves out a portion. Of about 120,000 clones listed, 70% to 90% are singletons. The specimen sequenced was PBMCs. The receptors were sampled from a man aged 40-49 years in good health and CMV-seronegative.

The gene calls are TRBV10-2 and TRBJ1-3, with TRBD1 as a possible D gene (5 bases). Trimming shortened V by 2 bases and J by 3 bases, and 11 bases separated the two germline ends. The CDR3 spans 15 residues. Germline V gene data show CDR1 as WSHSY and CDR2 as SAAADI. CDR3 loop: CASSEIRQGGNTIYF. CDR3 nucleotides: TGCGCCAGCAGTGAGATTAGGCAGGGTGGAAACACCATATATTTT.

This chain joins TRBV6-1 and TRBJ2-7, with D perhaps matching TRBD1 (6 bases). Looked up from germline, CDR1 is MNHNS and CDR2 is SASEGT. The CDR3 is 13 amino acids. The germline V and J ends were trimmed by 6 bases and 1 base, with 10 bases remaining between them. The CDR3 nucleotides read TGTGCCAGCAGGTTAACAGGGTCCTACGAGCAGTACTTC. This gives the protein CASRLTGSYEQYF.

V is TRBV4-3 and J is TRBJ2-1; 9 bases match TRBD2. Trimming cost V 0 bases and J 7 bases; bases outside gene matches: 13. Germline CDR1 is LGHNA and CDR2 is YSLEER. The CDR3 covers 18 residues. The CDR3 DNA follows: TGCGCCAGCAGCCAAGAGGCACGGCGCGGGAGGGCCCAGAATGAGCAGTTCTTC. Residues: CASSQEARRGRAQNEQFF.

This clone was seen more than once but under ten times. CDR3 residues: CASREREQGIYEQYF. The DNA for the CDR3 is TGTGCCAGCAGGGAGCGTGAACAGGGGATCTACGAGCAGTACTTC. The chain employs TRBV6-6 and TRBJ2-7, with TRBD1 identical over 7 bases. The CDR3 is 15 amino acids. V lost 6 bases to trimming and J lost 3 bases; unmatched junction nucleotides: 11. The germline V gene has CDR1 MNHNY and CDR2 SVGAGI (reference sequence).

This clone is termed medium-sized (0.01 to 0.1%). The chain has TRBV4-2 and TRBJ1-1; D remains unclear. V was trimmed by 1 base and J by 0 bases, leaving 9 bases between them. The CDR3 has 15 residues. Germline CDR1 is LGHNA and CDR2 is YNFKEQ. The CDR3 loop reads CASSQGTVVNTEAFF. CDR3 sequence (DNA): TGTGCCAGCAGCCAAGGTACGGTGGTGAACACTGAAGCTTTCTTT.

This clone occurred a few times. This sequence joins TRBV2 and TRBJ2-3; 7 nucleotides match TRBD2. CDR3 size: 16 residues. Losses at the gene ends were 3 bases for V and 2 bases for J; bases not matched to a gene: 8. Germline assignment: CDR1 SNHLY and CDR2 FYNNEI. The CDR3 DNA follows: TGTGCCAGCAGTGAGCGTGCTAGCGGCTACACAGATACGCAGTATTTT. It is translated as CASSERASGYTDTQYF. Drawing the rest from reference TRBV2 and TRBJ2-3, the complete variable domain is EPEVTQTPSHQVTQMGQEVILRCVPISNHLYFYWYRQILGQKVEFLVSFYNNEISEKSEIFDDQFSVERPDGSNFTLKIRSTKLEDSAMYFCASSERASGYTDTQYFGPGTRLTVL.

CDR3 DNA: TGTGCCAGCAGCTTAGGTTTGGGGGACAGACTTAATGAAAAACTGTTTTTT. Its translation: CASSLGLGDRLNEKLFF. J is TRBJ1-4 and V is TRBV7-8; 7 bases line up with TRBD1. The CDR3 length is 17 residues. Germline V gene sequence: CDR1 SGHVS, CDR2 FQNEAQ. V lost 1 base to trimming and J lost 4 bases; unmatched junction nucleotides: 9.

This clone is a singleton in its sample. The chain employs TRBV27 and TRBJ1-2; D is uncertain. The CDR3 runs to 15 residues. Germline V gene sequence: CDR1 MNHEY, CDR2 SMNVEV (reference sequence). V lost 7 bases, J lost 1 base, and 16 bases lay in between. CDR3 loop: CASTPTQTFNYGYTF. The CDR3 coding sequence is TGTGCCAGCACCCCGACGCAGACATTTAACTATGGCTACACCTTC.

V and J are TRBV5-1 and TRBJ2-2, with 12 bases fitting TRBD2. The V and J ends lost 3 bases and 6 bases, in that order; junction bases with no gene match: 3. This CDR3 comprises 15 residues. In germline, CDR1 is SGHRS, CDR2 YFSETQ. The CDR3 nucleotides are TGCGCCAGCAGCTCGACTAGCGGGAGATCCGGGGAGCTGTTTTTT. This encodes CASSSTSGRSGELFF.

This clone was seen only a few times. This CDR3 is also generated by other DNA sequences in the sample. V is TRBV10-2 and J is TRBJ1-5; 11 bases are a match to TRBD1. The CDR3 spans 15 residues. Trimming cost V 6 bases and J 1 base; bases outside gene matches: 2. CDR1 WSHSY and CDR2 SAAADI come from the germline V gene. In nucleotides, the CDR3 is TGCGCCAGCAGAGGGACAGGGGGAAGCAATCAGCCCCAGCATTTT. As protein: CASRGTGGSNQPQHF.

J is TRBJ2-7 and V is TRBV6-5, with a tentative D call TRBD2 (6 bases). The CDR3 runs 14 residues. Germline V gives CDR1 MNHEY, CDR2 SVGAGI. V gave up 2 bases and J gave up 3 bases, with 11 bases separating them. Here the CDR3 reads CASSYGGIFYEQYF. The CDR3 bases are TGTGCCAGCAGTTACGGGGGGATCTTCTACGAGCAGTACTTC.

The chain joins TRBV27 to TRBJ2-5, with 7 bases identical to TRBD1. Near its end, the DNA agrees better with TRBJ2-7, so the J call may be wrong. This CDR3 contains 13 residues. CDR1 and CDR2 from the germline V gene are MNHEY and SMNVEV (reference sequence). CDR3: CASSRQGPYEQYF. The CDR3 DNA is TGTGCCAGCAGTCGACAGGGTCCCTACGAGCAGTACTTC.

A few counts support this clone. The rearrangement links TRBV9 to TRBJ2-5, with D tentatively TRBD2 (5 bases). The germline V and J ends were trimmed by 0 bases and 2 bases, with 8 bases remaining between them. The germline V gene has CDR1 SGDLS and CDR2 YYNGEE. The CDR3 loop spans 14 amino acids. CDR3: CASSVGLQQETQYF. The CDR3 nucleotides are TGTGCCAGCAGCGTAGGACTACAACAAGAGACCCAGTACTTC.

This clone was observed once. The V call is TRBV30, the J call TRBJ1-4, with D perhaps matching TRBD1 (5 bases). Trimming removed 4 bases at V and 8 bases at J, with 20 bases between. The CDR3 covers 15 residues. CDR1 and CDR2 from the germline V gene are GTSNPN and SVGIG (reference sequence). The CDR3 nucleotides read TGTGCCTGGAACTTCGTATCAGGGAAAAACGAAAAACTGTTTTTT. Amino acids: CAWNFVSGKNEKLFF.

The chain joins TRBV27 to TRBJ2-3; 9 positions match TRBD2. Germline values: CDR1 MNHEY, CDR2 SMNVEV (reference sequence). The CDR3 sequence is 16 residues long. The V segment lost 7 bases and the J segment 2 bases; nucleotides outside the gene matches: 10. CDR3 sequence reads: CASIDLSGSDTDTQYF. In nucleotides, the CDR3 is TGTGCCAGCATTGACCTTAGCGGGAGTGACACAGATACGCAGTATTTT.

The chain recombines TRBV2 with TRBJ2-3; TRBD1 agrees at 8 bases. Per germline, CDR1 SNHLY and CDR2 FYNNEI. V lost 4 bases to trimming and J lost 3 bases; unmatched junction nucleotides: 9. The CDR3 sequence is 16 residues long. CDR3 nucleotides: TGTGCCAGCAGTGTGACAGGGGAAGTATGGACAGATACGCAGTATTTT. Protein product: CASSVTGEVWTDTQYF.

The V gene is TRBV27, the J gene TRBJ2-3; tentatively, D is TRBD2 (5 bases). The CDR3 has 15 residues. The germline V gene has CDR1 MNHEY and CDR2 SMNVEV (reference sequence). Trimming took off 0 bases at V and 1 base at J, with 8 bases between the two ends. The CDR3 loop is CASSLSWRGTDTQYF. The DNA of the CDR3 is TGTGCCAGCAGTTTATCTTGGCGGGGCACAGATACGCAGTATTTT.

The chain recombines TRBV5-1 with TRBJ1-2, with 10 nucleotides matching TRBD1. Germline CDR1 and CDR2: SGHRS and YFSETQ. The CDR3 covers 14 residues. The V and J ends lost 7 bases and 4 bases, in that order; junction bases with no gene match: 7. CDR3 sequence: CASGPGQGIYGYTF. The CDR3 DNA reads TGCGCCAGCGGCCCGGGACAGGGGATCTATGGCTACACCTTC.

J is TRBJ2-1 and V is TRBV30, with TRBD2 matching over 14 bases. This CDR3 region has 17 residues. CDR1 and CDR2 (germline): GTSNPN, SVGIG (reference sequence). V lost 1 base to trimming and J lost 10 bases; unmatched junction nucleotides: 12. CDR3 region: CAWSAAGTSGRGLEQFF. CDR3 DNA sequence: TGTGCCTGGAGTGCAGCCGGGACTAGCGGGAGAGGGTTGGAGCAGTTCTTC. The entire variable domain, with the rest obtained from reference TRBV30 and TRBJ2-1, is as follows: SQTIHQWPATLVQPVGSPLSLECTVEGTSNPNLYWYRQAAGRGLQLLFYSVGIGQISSEVPQNLSASRPQDRQFILSSKKLLLSDSGFYLCAWSAAGTSGRGLEQFFGPGTRLTVL.